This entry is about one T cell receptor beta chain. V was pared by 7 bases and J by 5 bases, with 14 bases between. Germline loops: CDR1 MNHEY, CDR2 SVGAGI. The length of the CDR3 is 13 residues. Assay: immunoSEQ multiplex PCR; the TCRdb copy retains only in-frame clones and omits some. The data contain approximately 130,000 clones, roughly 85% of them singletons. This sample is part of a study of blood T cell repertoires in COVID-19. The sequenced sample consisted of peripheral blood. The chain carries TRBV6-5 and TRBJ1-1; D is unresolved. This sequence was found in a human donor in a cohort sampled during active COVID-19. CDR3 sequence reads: CASNEGLRTEAFF. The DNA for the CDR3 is TGTGCCAGCAACGAGGGTTTGAGGACTGAAGCTTTCTTT.